What follows are 18 T cell receptor beta chains derived from one specimen sequenced in a study of T cell clonality in common variable immunodeficiency. Study observations and caveats: In common variable immunodeficiency, TCR beta chains reportedly carried fewer deletions and N-nucleotide insertions.

These receptors have no known antigen. Repertoires were generated with immunoSEQ multiplex PCR, while TCRdb's copy carries only in-frame clones and drops some. Observed are 15,000 to 25,000 clones, no singletons, with the top ten taking about 2.5%. The source material was peripheral blood mononuclear cells. These TCRs come from a human donor with common variable immunodeficiency.

This clone was counted only a few times. Read coverage stops 3 residues before the CDR3 terminus; the germline J gene supplies the remainder. The J gene is TRBJ2-2, the V gene TRBV7-3; D could derive from TRBD1 or TRBD2 (6 bases each). The CDR3 runs to 15 residues. V gave up 4 bases and J gave up 8 bases, with 17 bases separating them. The germline gives CDR1 SGHTA, CDR2 FQGTGA. The CDR3 here is CASSSRQEGRGELFF. Partial CDR3 DNA: TGTGCCAGCAGCTCCCGACAGGAGGGCCGGGGGGAG.

On this clone: The read ends 3 residues before the CDR3 terminus; that terminus is restored from the germline J gene. V gene TRBV7-9 combines with J gene TRBJ2-3; 8 bases line up with TRBD1. Germline CDR1 reads SEHNR; CDR2 reads FQNEAQ (reference sequence). Trimming cost V 4 bases and J 6 bases; bases outside gene matches: 6. The CDR3 loop spans 14 amino acids. CDR3 protein: CASSSGQGADTQYF. The covered CDR3 bases are TGTGCCAGCAGCTCTGGTCAGGGGGCGGATACG.

With respect to this clone: The CDR3 goes on 3 residues after the read ends, and that part is filled in from the germline J gene. This chain connects TRBV30 to TRBJ2-1; no definite D call. Germline V gene lookup returns CDR1 GTSNPN and CDR2 SVGIG (reference sequence). The V end lost 4 bases, the J end lost 7 bases, and 8 bases lay between the germline ends. This CDR3 spans 11 amino acids. The CDR3 here is CAWTLGNEQFF. CDR3 bases read: TGTGCCTGGACCTTAGGGAATGAG.

This clone was counted between two and nine times. Read sequence stops 3 residues before the CDR3 end, and the germline J gene provides the missing end. The J gene is TRBJ2-3, the V gene TRBV7-9; no clear D. The CDR3 runs 14 residues. The V end lost 5 bases, the J end lost 4 bases, and 13 bases lay between the germline ends. From germline, CDR1 is SEHNR and CDR2 FQNEAQ (reference sequence). The sequenced CDR3 bases are TGTGCCAGCAGCCCCCTTAATGCGGCAGATACG. Translation: CASSPLNAADT. Given in full, the CDR3 is CASSPLNAADTQYF.

As for this clone: The CDR3 end is not reached by the read, which stops 3 residues before it; the germline J gene fills it in. The chain couples TRBV7-6 to TRBJ1-2, with 7 nucleotides matching TRBD1. CDR1 and CDR2 (germline): SGHVS, FNYEAQ. CDR3 length: 17 amino acids. V trimming: 5 bases; J trimming: 2 bases; junction bases outside the gene matches: 14. The part of the CDR3 DNA that was read is TGTGCCAGCAGCAGGGTTCATGGGACAGCGTACAACTATGGC. Amino acids: CASSRVHGTAYNYG. The complete CDR3 reads CASSRVHGTAYNYGYTF.

There are a few counts of this clone. Coverage ceases 3 residues before the CDR3 finishes, and the germline J gene fills in the end. This chain connects TRBV19 to TRBJ1-1, with 7 bases aligning to TRBD1. The germline CDR1 and CDR2 sequences are LNHDA and SQIVND (reference sequence). V gave up 3 bases and J gave up 5 bases; unmatched junction bases: 12. The CDR3 has 16 amino acids. CDR3 protein: CASSMRYGRGETEAFF. The sequenced part of the CDR3 DNA is TGTGCCAGTAGTATGAGGTACGGCAGGGGGGAGACTGAA.

The CDR3 protein is CASSLGLVTYNEQFF. The sequenced part of the CDR3 DNA is TGTGCCAGCAGCTTAGGCCTAGTGACCTACAATGAG. V is TRBV7-2 and J is TRBJ2-1; D not certain. The CDR3 end lies 3 residues beyond the end of the read and is filled in from the germline J gene. Germline assignment: CDR1 SGHTA and CDR2 FQGNSA. Trimming shortened V by 1 base and J by 2 bases, and 9 bases separated the two germline ends. This CDR3 comprises 15 residues.

In regard to this clone: The read terminates 3 residues before the CDR3 end, so the remaining end is supplied by the germline J gene. V is TRBV7-9 and J is TRBJ2-5; D remains ambiguous. The V end lost 3 bases, the J end lost 2 bases, and 10 bases lay between the germline ends. CDR1 and CDR2 from the germline V gene are SEHNR and FQNEAQ (reference sequence). The CDR3 contains 14 residues. The sequenced part of the CDR3 DNA is TGTGCCAGCAGCTTTTTTCAGGAGCAAGAGACC. Translation: CASSFFQEQET. Given in full, the CDR3 is CASSFFQEQETQYF.

Worth noting for this clone: The sequenced fragment ends 3 residues before the CDR3 boundary, so the rest is inferred from the germline J gene. The V and J genes are TRBV30 and TRBJ1-2; 7 nucleotides align to TRBD1. The germline gives CDR1 GTSNPN, CDR2 SVGIG (reference sequence). CDR3 length: 12 amino acids. Incomplete CDR3 DNA: TGTGCCTGGAACGTGATAGGGGGCGTC. Amino acids: CAWNVIGGV. The entire CDR3 reads CAWNVIGGVYTF.

This clone occurred many times. CDR3 loop: CASSPIKWAETQYF. Incomplete CDR3 DNA: TGTGCCAGCAGCCCAATCAAGTGGGCGGAGACC. The chain joins TRBV14 to TRBJ2-5, with no clear D. Sequencing ends 3 residues short of the CDR3 end; the germline J gene provides the rest. Trimming left V 4 bases short and J 5 bases short, with 14 bases between. CDR1 and CDR2 from the germline V gene are SGHDN and FVKESK. This CDR3 has 14 residues.

This clone was seen ten or more times. The DNA ends 3 residues before the CDR3 does, and the rest of the CDR3 is filled in from the germline J gene. V is TRBV27 and J is TRBJ2-7; D unclear. V lost 5 bases to trimming and J lost 3 bases, with 5 bases between them. The germline gives CDR1 MNHEY, CDR2 SMNVEV (reference sequence). There are 11 residues in the CDR3. This CDR3 is CASSPHYEQYF. CDR3 DNA, as far as it was read: TGTGCCAGCAGTCCCCACTACGAG.

Only a few counts were recorded for this clone. The CDR3 is cut off 3 residues early in the read; its end comes from the germline J gene. V is TRBV6-2 or TRBV6-3 and J is TRBJ1-2; TRBD1 is a possible D gene (5 bases). The germline V gene encodes CDR1 MNHEY and CDR2 SVGEGT. This CDR3 comprises 13 residues. V was trimmed by 2 bases and J by 4 bases, leaving 8 bases between them. Incomplete CDR3 DNA: TGTGCCAGCAGTTACCAGGGAGTCTATGGC. It encodes CASSYQGVYG. The CDR3 in its entirety is CASSYQGVYGYTF.

Turning to this clone: The missing CDR3 end, 3 residues past where the read stops, is filled in from the germline J gene. The chain combines TRBV6-2 or TRBV6-3 with TRBJ2-5; 8 nucleotides line up with TRBD2. Germline values: CDR1 MNHEY, CDR2 SVGEGT. The CDR3 sequence is 17 residues long. V shed 6 bases, J shed 5 bases, and the junction held 17 bases outside the gene matches. The CDR3: CASSPRWGAGVKETQYF. The CDR3 DNA, read in part, is TGTGCCAGCAGCCCCCGGTGGGGAGCGGGAGTCAAGGAGACC.

In its sample, this clone was seen a few times. The read terminates 3 residues ahead of where the CDR3 ends, so the germline J gene completes it. This chain uses TRBV19 with TRBJ1-1; weak D call: TRBD1 (6 bases). V was pared by 6 bases and J by 1 base, with 12 bases between. CDR3 length equals 14 residues. The germline gives CDR1 LNHDA, CDR2 SQIVND (reference sequence). The covered CDR3 bases are TGTGCCAGTAGCTTAACAGGGAGGAACACTGAA. This encodes CASSLTGRNTE. In full, the CDR3 reads CASSLTGRNTEAFF. Full variable domain (outside the CDR3, taken from reference TRBV19 and TRBJ1-1): DGGITQSPKYLFRKEGQNVTLSCEQNLNHDAMYWYRQDPGQGLRLIYYSQIVNDFQKGDIAEGYSVSREKKESFPLTVTSAQKNPTAFYLCASSLTGRNTEAFFGQGTRLTVV.

This clone has only a few counts. Read coverage stops 3 residues before the CDR3 terminus; the germline J gene supplies the remainder. The V call is TRBV7-2, the J call TRBJ1-6; 9 bases are shared with TRBD1. V gave up 5 bases and J gave up 8 bases; unmatched junction bases: 7. The CDR3 is made up of 15 amino acids. The germline CDR1 and CDR2 sequences are SGHTA and FQGNSA. The CDR3 loop is CASSGKQGAYSPLHF. The part of the CDR3 DNA that was read is TGTGCCAGCAGCGGCAAACAGGGGGCCTATTCACCC.

This clone has a handful of counts. The read comes to an end 3 residues before the CDR3 does, leaving the germline J gene to fill in the end. The gene calls are TRBV7-9 and TRBJ2-1, with D possibly TRBD2 on 5 matching bases. This CDR3 has 14 amino acids. Germline loops: CDR1 SEHNR, CDR2 FQNEAQ (reference sequence). Trimming took off 5 bases at V and 1 base at J, with 9 bases between the two ends. CDR3 sequence: CASSPSGSYNEQFF. Partial CDR3 DNA: TGTGCCAGCAGCCCGAGCGGTTCCTACAATGAG.

Comments on this clone: The read finishes 3 residues shy of the CDR3 end, and the germline J gene is used to complete it. V gene TRBV7-9 combines with J gene TRBJ1-1; 12 nucleotides agree with TRBD1. The CDR3 runs to 15 residues. Germline lookup yields CDR1 SEHNR and CDR2 FQNEAQ (reference sequence). J gave up 7 bases and V 5 bases, and 8 bases lay outside the gene matches. The DNA read from the CDR3 is TGTGCCAGCAGCCAACAGGGACAGGGGGCCGTTGAA. Its translation: CASSQQGQGAVE. The complete CDR3 reads CASSQQGQGAVEAFF.

Of note for this clone: With the read ending 3 residues before the CDR3 end, the germline J gene is used to fill in that end. The chain employs TRBV18 and TRBJ2-3; possibly TRBD2 for D (6 bases). Germline CDR1 and CDR2: KGHSH and LQKENI. The CDR3 contains 18 residues. Trimming shortened V by 3 bases and J by 1 base, and 20 bases separated the two germline ends. This chain's CDR3 is CASSPSLGGRGGTDTQYF. The CDR3 DNA, read in part, is TGTGCCAGCTCACCTAGTCTAGGAGGCCGCGGGGGCACAGATACG.